The rows below give T cell receptor beta chains drawn from one sample of a study of T cells in tumors and immune-related adverse events. Clones were read by immunoSEQ multiplex PCR, and TCRdb kept only the in-frame ones, dropping some. Of around 22,000 clones listed, 90% to 95% are singletons. This material consisted of lymph node tissue, taken from a patient treated with anti-PD-1 therapy. The source is a female donor with metastatic renal cell carcinoma. Both conserved end residues are part of each CDR3. D genes are given only for firm matches. Not every row has a clone size; where given, it reads once, few, many or a size class.

clone size: NA
D gene: NA
J gene: TRBJ2-1
V gene: TRBV4-1
CDR3 protein: CASSQVGATYNEQFF
CDR3 DNA: TGCGCCAGCAGCCAAGTGGGGGCGACTTACAATGAGCAGTTCTTC

clone size: NA
D gene: TRBD2
J gene: TRBJ2-3
V gene: TRBV4-1
CDR3 protein: CASSQGLAGGTDTQYF
CDR3 DNA: TGCGCCAGCAGCCAAGGCCTAGCGGGGGGCACAGATACGCAGTATTTT

clone size: NA
D gene: NA
J gene: TRBJ1-1
V gene: TRBV19
CDR3 protein: CASSWGRGLNTEAFF
CDR3 DNA: TGTGCCAGTAGTTGGGGCAGGGGCTTGAACACTGAAGCTTTCTTT

clone size: NA
D gene: TRBD2
J gene: TRBJ2-7
V gene: TRBV4-1
CDR3 protein: CASSLERLAGYEQYF
CDR3 DNA: TGCGCCAGCAGCCTCGAGAGACTAGCGGGTTACGAGCAGTACTTC

clone size: NA
D gene: TRBD2
J gene: TRBJ2-5
V gene: TRBV30
CDR3 protein: CAWSLAGVGETQYF
CDR3 DNA: TGTGCCTGGAGCCTAGCGGGAGTCGGGGAGACCCAGTACTTC

clone size: NA
D gene: TRBD2
J gene: TRBJ2-1
V gene: TRBV25-1
CDR3 protein: CASSLAGGPNEQFF
CDR3 DNA: TGTGCCAGCAGTCTAGCGGGAGGGCCTAATGAGCAGTTCTTC

clone size: NA
D gene: NA
J gene: TRBJ1-2
V gene: TRBV2
CDR3 protein: CASSVSRGLGYTF
CDR3 DNA: TGTGCCAGCAGTGTCTCGCGGGGGCTCGGCTACACCTTC

clone size: NA
D gene: TRBD1
J gene: TRBJ1-2
V gene: TRBV2
CDR3 protein: CAGQENLANYGYTF
CDR3 DNA: TGTGCCGGACAGGAAAACTTAGCTAACTATGGCTACACCTTC

clone size: NA
D gene: NA
J gene: TRBJ1-1
V gene: TRBV6-1
CDR3 protein: CASRFTEAFF
CDR3 DNA: TGTGCCAGCAGGTTCACTGAAGCTTTCTTT

clone size: NA
D gene: NA
J gene: TRBJ1-2
V gene: TRBV19
CDR3 protein: CASSIAGTNYGYTF
CDR3 DNA: TGTGCCAGTAGTATAGCCGGGACCAACTATGGCTACACCTTC

clone size: NA
D gene: NA
J gene: TRBJ2-5
V gene: TRBV11-2
CDR3 protein: CASSWARGQTQYF
CDR3 DNA: TGTGCCAGCAGCTGGGCCCGGGGGCAGACCCAGTACTTC

clone size: NA
D gene: NA
J gene: TRBJ2-5
V gene: TRBV5-1
CDR3 protein: CASSLMGEETQYF
CDR3 DNA: TGCGCCAGCAGCTTGATGGGGGAAGAGACCCAGTACTTC

clone size: NA
D gene: TRBD1
J gene: TRBJ1-2
V gene: TRBV6-5
CDR3 protein: CASSRQGRGYTF
CDR3 DNA: TGTGCCAGCAGCCGACAGGGACGTGGCTACACCTTC

clone size: NA
D gene: NA
J gene: TRBJ2-3
V gene: TRBV5-1
CDR3 protein: CASTGKRTDTQYF
CDR3 DNA: TGCGCCAGCACCGGGAAACGCACAGATACGCAGTATTTT

clone size: NA
D gene: NA
J gene: TRBJ2-1
V gene: TRBV29-1
CDR3 protein: CSVGSGDNEQFF
CDR3 DNA: TGCAGCGTTGGGTCTGGGGACAATGAGCAGTTCTTC

clone size: NA
D gene: NA
J gene: TRBJ2-1
V gene: TRBV5-5
CDR3 protein: CASSFFDVFNEQFF
CDR3 DNA: TGTGCCAGCAGCTTCTTTGACGTATTCAATGAGCAGTTCTTC

clone size: NA
D gene: TRBD1
J gene: TRBJ1-5
V gene: TRBV19
CDR3 protein: CASSIPGTGVSHF
CDR3 DNA: TGTGCCAGTAGTATCCCCGGGACAGGAGTCTCGCATTTT

clone size: NA
D gene: NA
J gene: TRBJ2-1
V gene: TRBV9
CDR3 protein: CASINRVNEQFF
CDR3 DNA: TGTGCCAGCATTAACAGGGTCAATGAGCAGTTCTTC

clone size: NA
D gene: NA
J gene: TRBJ2-2
V gene: TRBV2
CDR3 protein: CATGTTGGGELFF
CDR3 DNA: TGTGCCACCGGGACCACCGGGGGAGGGGAGCTGTTTTTT

clone size: NA
D gene: NA
J gene: TRBJ1-5
V gene: TRBV19
CDR3 protein: CASSLKGDYSNQPQHF
CDR3 DNA: TGTGCCAGTAGCCTGAAAGGAGATTATAGCAATCAGCCCCAGCATTTT

clone size: once
D gene: NA
J gene: TRBJ2-7
V gene: TRBV5-6
CDR3 protein: CASSITGKFSYEQYF
CDR3 DNA: TGTGCCAGCAGCATTACAGGGAAGTTTTCCTACGAGCAGTACTTC

clone size: NA
D gene: TRBD2
J gene: TRBJ2-5
V gene: TRBV7-9
CDR3 protein: CASSPSARLAGETQYF
CDR3 DNA: TGTGCCAGCAGCCCTTCAGCAAGACTAGCGGGAGAGACCCAGTACTTC

clone size: NA
D gene: NA
J gene: TRBJ2-7
V gene: TRBV4-2
CDR3 protein: CASSQDREQYF
CDR3 DNA: TGTGCCAGCAGCCAAGATCGAGAGCAGTACTTC

clone size: NA
D gene: TRBD2
J gene: TRBJ2-1
V gene: TRBV19
CDR3 protein: CASSMWLAGVFIYNEQFF
CDR3 DNA: TGTGCCAGTAGTATGTGGCTAGCGGGAGTCTTCATCTACAATGAGCAGTTCTTC

clone size: NA
D gene: TRBD1
J gene: TRBJ2-3
V gene: TRBV6-1
CDR3 protein: CASNLGGNTDTQYF
CDR3 DNA: TGTGCCAGCAACCTAGGGGGCAACACAGATACGCAGTATTTT

clone size: NA
D gene: NA
J gene: TRBJ2-1
V gene: TRBV12-2
CDR3 protein: CASRHRGGTYNEQFF
CDR3 DNA: TGTGCAAGTCGCCACCGGGGCGGGACCTACAATGAGCAGTTCTTC

clone size: NA
D gene: NA
J gene: TRBJ2-5
V gene: TRBV5-5
CDR3 protein: CASSTDGGTQYF
CDR3 DNA: TGTGCCAGCAGCACGGACGGGGGGACCCAGTACTTC

clone size: NA
D gene: TRBD1
J gene: TRBJ1-2
V gene: TRBV20-1
CDR3 protein: CSAGQGRDYTF
CDR3 DNA: TGCAGTGCTGGACAGGGGAGGGACTACACCTTC

clone size: NA
D gene: NA
J gene: TRBJ1-3
V gene: TRBV30
CDR3 protein: CAWSVRSLQGFSGNTIYF
CDR3 DNA: TGTGCCTGGAGTGTAAGATCCCTACAGGGTTTCTCTGGAAACACCATATATTTT

clone size: few
D gene: NA
J gene: TRBJ2-3
V gene: TRBV4-3
CDR3 protein: CASSQDFSTAFGGNTDTQYF
CDR3 DNA: TGCGCCAGCAGCCAAGATTTTTCCACAGCCTTTGGGGGTAACACAGATACGCAGTATTTT

clone size: NA
D gene: NA
J gene: TRBJ2-1
V gene: TRBV18
CDR3 protein: CASSPESDYNEQFF
CDR3 DNA: TGTGCCAGCTCACCGGAGTCGGATTACAATGAGCAGTTCTTC

clone size: NA
D gene: NA
J gene: TRBJ2-1
V gene: TRBV9
CDR3 protein: CASSPRGASSYNEQFF
CDR3 DNA: TGTGCCAGCAGCCCTCGAGGGGCAAGCTCCTACAATGAGCAGTTCTTC